These 30 T cell receptor beta chains were sequenced from one sample in a study of cytomegalovirus exposure and HLA in healthy donors. This PCR relied on a set of 60 Vbeta primers and 13 Jbeta primers. Assay: immunoSEQ multiplex PCR; the TCRdb copy retains only in-frame clones and omits some. In the table there are about 110,000 clones, around three quarters of which are singletons. The sequencing input was PBMCs. Receptors originate from a woman in her forties in good health and CMV-seronegative.

The V call is TRBV6-5, the J call TRBJ2-3; 8 nucleotides align to TRBD1. This CDR3 is 16 amino acids long. Per germline, CDR1 MNHEY and CDR2 SVGAGI. Unmatched junction bases numbered 3, after V lost 0 bases and J lost 1 base. CDR3 sequence: CASSYSLDRGTDTQYF. In nucleotides, the CDR3 is TGTGCCAGCAGTTACTCGCTGGACAGGGGCACAGATACGCAGTATTTT.

The V gene is TRBV7-6, the J gene TRBJ2-2; tentatively, D is TRBD1 (5 bases). The germline V gene encodes CDR1 SGHVS and CDR2 FNYEAQ. Trimming took 7 bases from V and 6 from J, leaving 9 bases between them. The CDR3 spans 12 residues. CDR3 region: CASKLGAGELFF. DNA for the CDR3: TGTGCCAGCAAATTAGGGGCCGGGGAGCTGTTTTTT.

The V and J genes are TRBV4-3 and TRBJ2-2; weak D call: TRBD1 (5 bases). This CDR3 has 20 amino acids. Germline V gene lookup returns CDR1 LGHNA and CDR2 YSLEER. Trimming shortened V by 2 bases and J by 4 bases, and 26 bases separated the two germline ends. CDR3 bases: TGCGCCAGCAGCCAACCGTCGTGGGGCAGTGAAGGGGCGAGCACCGGGGAGCTGTTTTTT. It yields the protein CASSQPSWGSEGASTGELFF.

This rearrangement joins TRBV11-3 to TRBJ2-3; TRBD2 agrees at 7 bases. The length of the CDR3 is 12 residues. J lost 6 bases, V lost 5 bases, and 2 bases had no gene match. Germline loops: CDR1 SGHNT, CDR2 YENEEA. CDR3 DNA sequence: TGTGCCAGCAGCATGGGGGGGGATACGCAGTATTTT. Translation gives CASSMGGDTQYF.

The chain recombines TRBV11-3 with TRBJ2-3, with 9 nucleotides matching TRBD2. The ends lost 1 base at V and 4 bases at J; junction bases unmatched: 3. The V gene's germline CDR1 is SGHNT and CDR2 YENEEA. The CDR3 has 15 residues. This chain's CDR3 is CASSLGSGSPDTQYF. The CDR3 nucleotides are TGTGCCAGCAGCTTAGGTAGCGGGAGTCCAGATACGCAGTATTTT. The complete variable domain, with remaining parts taken from reference TRBV11-3 and TRBJ2-3, reads EAGVVQSPRYKIIEKKQPVAFWCNPISGHNTLYWYLQNLGQGPELLIRYENEEAVDDSQLPKDRFSAERLKGVDSTLKIQPAELGDSAVYLCASSLGSGSPDTQYFGPGTRLTVL.

This clone occurred a few times. The chain joins TRBV6-5 to TRBJ1-1, with D uncertain. CDR3 size: 13 residues. V was cut by 6 bases and J by 1 base, with 9 bases left in between. CDR1 and CDR2 from the germline V gene are MNHEY and SVGAGI. The CDR3 loop is CASRRKWNTEAFF. In DNA form, the CDR3 reads TGTGCCAGCAGGAGAAAATGGAACACTGAAGCTTTCTTT.

This rearrangement joins TRBV29-1 to TRBJ2-7; D is undetermined. Deletions cut 6 bases from V and 0 bases from J, with 6 bases between. This CDR3 contains 11 residues. CDR1 and CDR2 from the germline V gene are SQVTM and ANQGSEA. The CDR3 is CSVASSYEQYF. In nucleotides, the CDR3 is TGCAGCGTAGCGAGCTCCTACGAGCAGTACTTC.

This clone has just a few counts. The rearrangement joins TRBV7-2 to TRBJ1-1; tentative D call: TRBD1 (5 bases). V lost 1 base and J lost 8, with 11 bases in between. This CDR3 spans 13 amino acids. Germline assignment: CDR1 SGHTA and CDR2 FQGNSA. As DNA, the CDR3 is TGTGCCAGCAGCTTAGATAGGGGTGACGAAGCTTTCTTT. Encoded protein: CASSLDRGDEAFF.

The chain links TRBV15 to TRBJ1-1; a weak D match, TRBD1 (5 bases). This CDR3 has 14 amino acids. The V gene lost 0 bases and the J gene lost 6 bases, with 11 bases spanning the gap. Germline assignment: CDR1 LNHNV and CDR2 YYDKDF (reference sequence). CDR3 region: CATSRDLQGAEAFF. DNA of the CDR3: TGTGCCACCAGCAGAGATCTCCAGGGCGCTGAAGCTTTCTTT.

The V call is TRBV18, the J call TRBJ2-3, with 13 bases identical to TRBD2. Trimming at V came to 5 bases and at J to 2 bases, leaving 7 bases not matched to a gene. CDR3 length: 17 residues. CDR1 and CDR2 (germline): KGHSH, LQKENI. CDR3 bases: TGTGCCAGCTCAACTACAGGACTAGCGGGGGACACAGATACGCAGTATTTT. Encoded protein: CASSTTGLAGDTDTQYF.

The J gene is TRBJ1-2, the V gene TRBV5-6; the D is unclear. Trimming took off 0 bases at V and 7 bases at J, with 7 bases between the two ends. The CDR3 covers 12 residues. Germline assignment: CDR1 SGHDT and CDR2 YYEEEE. The CDR3 region is CASSLGQAGYTF. As DNA, the CDR3 is TGTGCCAGCAGCTTGGGGCAGGCTGGCTACACCTTC.

V is TRBV18 and J is TRBJ1-1; TRBD1 matches at 9 bases. The V gene's germline CDR1 is KGHSH and CDR2 LQKENI. Trimming cost V 3 bases and J 5 bases; bases outside gene matches: 7. This CDR3 contains 15 residues. DNA of the CDR3: TGTGCCAGCTCACCCCAGGGACAGGGTCTTACTGAAGCTTTCTTT. It yields the protein CASSPQGQGLTEAFF.

This clone appeared a few times. The rearrangement joins TRBV7-2 to TRBJ2-7, with D maybe TRBD1 (6 bases). V was pared by 5 bases and J by 3 bases, with 14 bases between. The V gene's germline CDR1 is SGHTA and CDR2 FQGNSA. CDR3 length: 14 residues. The CDR3 DNA is TGTGCCAGCAGCACTCGTCCAGGGGACTACGAGCAGTACTTC. Translation: CASSTRPGDYEQYF.

The chain joins TRBV7-9 to TRBJ1-4; 10 bases match TRBD1. This CDR3 has 18 amino acids. CDR1 and CDR2 (germline): SEHNR, FQNEAQ (reference sequence). J gave up 0 bases and V 5 bases, and 9 bases lay outside the gene matches. The CDR3 region is CASSARQGAGATNEKLFF. In nucleotides, the CDR3 is TGTGCCAGCAGCGCTCGACAGGGGGCGGGGGCAACTAATGAAAAACTGTTTTTT.

The chain is built from TRBV10-3 and TRBJ2-5, with 12 bases matching TRBD2. Germline-derived CDR1 and CDR2 are ENHRY and SYGVKD. The V segment lost 3 bases and the J segment 1 base; nucleotides outside the gene matches: 6. The CDR3 is made up of 17 amino acids. CDR3 sequence (DNA): TGTGCCATCAGTGACCCGACTAGCGGGAGAGTCCAAGAGACCCAGTACTTC. It encodes CAISDPTSGRVQETQYF.

The chain is built from TRBV4-3 and TRBJ2-7, with 7 nucleotides matching TRBD1. CDR1 is LGHNA and CDR2 is YSLEER in the germline V gene. The CDR3 contains 16 residues. V was pared by 0 bases and J by 4 bases, with 9 bases of the junction left unmatched. Here the CDR3 DNA reads TGCGCCAGCAGCCAAGATGAGGGCAGGGGGTGGTACGAGCAGTACTTC. The encoded protein is CASSQDEGRGWYEQYF.

This chain joins TRBV5-1 and TRBJ1-2; no definite D call. Between the trimmed V and J ends, which lost 1 base and 4 bases, there was a span of 14 bases. The V gene's germline CDR1 is SGHRS and CDR2 YFSETQ. This CDR3 has 15 amino acids. CDR3 DNA: TGCGCCAGCAGCTTGTCCGGGATGGGTCGCTATGGCTACACCTTC. This encodes CASSLSGMGRYGYTF.

The chain links TRBV30 to TRBJ1-2; D is possibly TRBD1 (5 bases). The CDR3 contains 12 residues. Germline assignment: CDR1 GTSNPN and CDR2 SVGIG (reference sequence). V lost 3 bases and J 1 base, leaving 6 bases between the germline ends. The CDR3 reads CAWRGVNYGYTF. The CDR3 DNA reads as TGTGCCTGGAGAGGGGTTAACTATGGCTACACCTTC.

The chain recombines TRBV5-1 with TRBJ1-2, with 9 bases matching TRBD1. Trimming at V came to 0 bases and at J to 5 bases, leaving 5 bases not matched to a gene. Germline CDR1 reads SGHRS; CDR2 reads YFSETQ. This CDR3 contains 15 residues. CDR3 DNA sequence: TGCGCCAGCAGCTTGGTTTCCGGACAGGGGTATGGCTACACCTTC. Its translation: CASSLVSGQGYGYTF.

The CDR3: CASSYYGGRNTEAFF. In DNA, the CDR3 is TGTGCCAGCAGTTACTACGGGGGGCGGAACACTGAAGCTTTCTTT. J is TRBJ1-1 and V is TRBV6-5; TRBD1 might be the D (6 bases). Trimming left V 1 base short and J 1 base short, with 10 bases between. CDR1 MNHEY and CDR2 SVGAGI come from the germline V gene. This CDR3 comprises 15 residues.

The chain has TRBV4-3 and TRBJ2-5; D possibly corresponds to TRBD1 (8 bases). With 4 bases removed from V and 5 bases from J, the gap between germline ends came to 14 bases. CDR1 and CDR2 (germline): LGHNA, YSLEER. This CDR3 region has 14 residues. CDR3 region: CASSRTGRGETQYF. Written as DNA, the CDR3 is TGCGCCAGCAGCCGGACAGGGAGGGGGGAGACCCAGTACTTC.

This clone was detected once. This chain joins TRBV9 and TRBJ2-2, with 13 bases fitting TRBD2. CDR1 SGDLS and CDR2 YYNGEE come from the germline V gene. V lost 4 bases, J lost 2 bases, and 8 bases stayed unmatched. CDR3 size: 18 residues. CDR3: CASSPRTSGRINTGELFF. The CDR3 DNA reads as TGTGCCAGCAGCCCCAGGACTAGCGGGAGAATAAACACCGGGGAGCTGTTTTTT.

The rearrangement uses TRBV30 and TRBJ1-6, with D maybe TRBD1 (5 bases). Per the germline V gene, CDR1 is GTSNPN and CDR2 is SVGIG (reference sequence). Trimming removed 2 bases from V and 5 bases from J, with 10 bases in between. The CDR3 runs to 14 residues. Here the CDR3 DNA reads TGTGCCTGGAGTAGGAGGGGAGATAATTCACCCCTCCACTTT. Amino acids: CAWSRRGDNSPLHF.

The chain carries TRBV11-2 and TRBJ1-1; D perhaps matches TRBD1 (6 bases). Germline V gene sequence: CDR1 SGHAT, CDR2 FQNNGV. CDR3 length: 15 amino acids. V was trimmed by 7 bases and J by 1 base, leaving 16 bases between them. The CDR3 nucleotides are TGTGCCAGCACCCGAGTGACAGGTGGGAACACTGAAGCTTTCTTT. Encoded protein: CASTRVTGGNTEAFF.

About this clone itself: At one end the junction does not follow the germline gene, possibly because of a read error. The chain recombines TRBV4-3 with TRBJ2-7; TRBD1 agrees at 8 bases. The germline V gene encodes CDR1 LGHNA and CDR2 YSLEER. This CDR3 has 14 amino acids. CDR3: CASSQETGAYEQHF. The DNA for the CDR3 is TGCGCCAGCAGCCAAGAGACAGGGGCCTACGAGCAGCACTTC.

The chain uses TRBV11-2 and TRBJ2-1; D is unclear. In germline, CDR1 is SGHAT, CDR2 FQNNGV. Trimming shortened V by 7 bases and J by 0 bases, and 13 bases separated the two germline ends. CDR3 length equals 15 residues. The CDR3 spells CASTYSRNSYNEQFF. The CDR3 DNA reads as TGTGCCAGCACCTACTCGCGGAACTCCTACAATGAGCAGTTCTTC.

V and J are TRBV27 and TRBJ2-6, with a tentative D call TRBD2 (7 bases). V was clipped by 3 bases and J by 0 bases, with 21 bases between them. This CDR3 has 20 amino acids. The germline gives CDR1 MNHEY, CDR2 SMNVEV (reference sequence). CDR3 in DNA: TGTGCCAGCAGTTTTCGCCCTAGGGGGGGCATTAGCTCTGGGGCCAACGTCCTGACTTTC. Protein product: CASSFRPRGGISSGANVLTF. Complete variable domain (other parts from reference TRBV27 and TRBJ2-6): EAQVTQNPRYLITVTGKKLTVTCSQNMNHEYMSWYRQDPGLGLRQIYYSMNVEVTDKGDVPEGYKVSRKEKRNFPLILESPSPNQTSLYFCASSFRPRGGISSGANVLTFGAGSRLTVL.

The V call is TRBV7-2, the J call TRBJ2-1, with D uncertain. V gave up 6 bases and J gave up 9 bases, with 15 bases separating them. The germline CDR1 and CDR2 sequences are SGHTA and FQGNSA. CDR3 length equals 13 residues. CDR3 sequence (DNA): TGTGCCAGCAGTCCCTCGAGGCTACTTGAGCAGTTCTTC. Protein sequence: CASSPSRLLEQFF. The full variable domain, with the rest looked up from reference TRBV7-2 and TRBJ2-1, is GAGVSQSPSNKVTEKGKDVELRCDPISGHTALYWYRQSLGQGLEFLIYFQGNSAPDKSGLPSDRFSAERTGGSVSTLTIQRTQQEDSAVYLCASSPSRLLEQFFGPGTRLTVL.

V is TRBV28 and J is TRBJ2-2; the match to TRBD2 covers 8 bases. Germline V lookup: CDR1 MDHEN, CDR2 SYDVKM. The V and J ends lost 6 bases and 6 bases, in that order; junction bases with no gene match: 6. This CDR3 contains 14 residues. The CDR3: CASRSLGGAGELFF. DNA of the CDR3: TGTGCCAGCAGAAGCCTCGGGGGGGCCGGGGAGCTGTTTTTT.

The chain couples TRBV5-6 to TRBJ2-1; 15 bases align to TRBD2. Germline CDR1 reads SGHDT; CDR2 reads YYEEEE. This CDR3 is 16 amino acids long. The ends lost 4 bases at V and 10 bases at J; junction bases unmatched: 9. The CDR3 spells CASSPAGTSGRIEQFF. CDR3 DNA: TGTGCCAGCAGCCCGGCAGGGACTAGCGGGAGGATAGAGCAGTTCTTC. The full variable domain, with the rest looked up from reference TRBV5-6 and TRBJ2-1, is DAGVTQSPTHLIKTRGQQVTLRCSPKSGHDTVSWYQQALGQGPQFIFQYYEEEERQRGNFPDRFSGHQFPNYSSELNVNALLLGDSALYLCASSPAGTSGRIEQFFGPGTRLTVL.